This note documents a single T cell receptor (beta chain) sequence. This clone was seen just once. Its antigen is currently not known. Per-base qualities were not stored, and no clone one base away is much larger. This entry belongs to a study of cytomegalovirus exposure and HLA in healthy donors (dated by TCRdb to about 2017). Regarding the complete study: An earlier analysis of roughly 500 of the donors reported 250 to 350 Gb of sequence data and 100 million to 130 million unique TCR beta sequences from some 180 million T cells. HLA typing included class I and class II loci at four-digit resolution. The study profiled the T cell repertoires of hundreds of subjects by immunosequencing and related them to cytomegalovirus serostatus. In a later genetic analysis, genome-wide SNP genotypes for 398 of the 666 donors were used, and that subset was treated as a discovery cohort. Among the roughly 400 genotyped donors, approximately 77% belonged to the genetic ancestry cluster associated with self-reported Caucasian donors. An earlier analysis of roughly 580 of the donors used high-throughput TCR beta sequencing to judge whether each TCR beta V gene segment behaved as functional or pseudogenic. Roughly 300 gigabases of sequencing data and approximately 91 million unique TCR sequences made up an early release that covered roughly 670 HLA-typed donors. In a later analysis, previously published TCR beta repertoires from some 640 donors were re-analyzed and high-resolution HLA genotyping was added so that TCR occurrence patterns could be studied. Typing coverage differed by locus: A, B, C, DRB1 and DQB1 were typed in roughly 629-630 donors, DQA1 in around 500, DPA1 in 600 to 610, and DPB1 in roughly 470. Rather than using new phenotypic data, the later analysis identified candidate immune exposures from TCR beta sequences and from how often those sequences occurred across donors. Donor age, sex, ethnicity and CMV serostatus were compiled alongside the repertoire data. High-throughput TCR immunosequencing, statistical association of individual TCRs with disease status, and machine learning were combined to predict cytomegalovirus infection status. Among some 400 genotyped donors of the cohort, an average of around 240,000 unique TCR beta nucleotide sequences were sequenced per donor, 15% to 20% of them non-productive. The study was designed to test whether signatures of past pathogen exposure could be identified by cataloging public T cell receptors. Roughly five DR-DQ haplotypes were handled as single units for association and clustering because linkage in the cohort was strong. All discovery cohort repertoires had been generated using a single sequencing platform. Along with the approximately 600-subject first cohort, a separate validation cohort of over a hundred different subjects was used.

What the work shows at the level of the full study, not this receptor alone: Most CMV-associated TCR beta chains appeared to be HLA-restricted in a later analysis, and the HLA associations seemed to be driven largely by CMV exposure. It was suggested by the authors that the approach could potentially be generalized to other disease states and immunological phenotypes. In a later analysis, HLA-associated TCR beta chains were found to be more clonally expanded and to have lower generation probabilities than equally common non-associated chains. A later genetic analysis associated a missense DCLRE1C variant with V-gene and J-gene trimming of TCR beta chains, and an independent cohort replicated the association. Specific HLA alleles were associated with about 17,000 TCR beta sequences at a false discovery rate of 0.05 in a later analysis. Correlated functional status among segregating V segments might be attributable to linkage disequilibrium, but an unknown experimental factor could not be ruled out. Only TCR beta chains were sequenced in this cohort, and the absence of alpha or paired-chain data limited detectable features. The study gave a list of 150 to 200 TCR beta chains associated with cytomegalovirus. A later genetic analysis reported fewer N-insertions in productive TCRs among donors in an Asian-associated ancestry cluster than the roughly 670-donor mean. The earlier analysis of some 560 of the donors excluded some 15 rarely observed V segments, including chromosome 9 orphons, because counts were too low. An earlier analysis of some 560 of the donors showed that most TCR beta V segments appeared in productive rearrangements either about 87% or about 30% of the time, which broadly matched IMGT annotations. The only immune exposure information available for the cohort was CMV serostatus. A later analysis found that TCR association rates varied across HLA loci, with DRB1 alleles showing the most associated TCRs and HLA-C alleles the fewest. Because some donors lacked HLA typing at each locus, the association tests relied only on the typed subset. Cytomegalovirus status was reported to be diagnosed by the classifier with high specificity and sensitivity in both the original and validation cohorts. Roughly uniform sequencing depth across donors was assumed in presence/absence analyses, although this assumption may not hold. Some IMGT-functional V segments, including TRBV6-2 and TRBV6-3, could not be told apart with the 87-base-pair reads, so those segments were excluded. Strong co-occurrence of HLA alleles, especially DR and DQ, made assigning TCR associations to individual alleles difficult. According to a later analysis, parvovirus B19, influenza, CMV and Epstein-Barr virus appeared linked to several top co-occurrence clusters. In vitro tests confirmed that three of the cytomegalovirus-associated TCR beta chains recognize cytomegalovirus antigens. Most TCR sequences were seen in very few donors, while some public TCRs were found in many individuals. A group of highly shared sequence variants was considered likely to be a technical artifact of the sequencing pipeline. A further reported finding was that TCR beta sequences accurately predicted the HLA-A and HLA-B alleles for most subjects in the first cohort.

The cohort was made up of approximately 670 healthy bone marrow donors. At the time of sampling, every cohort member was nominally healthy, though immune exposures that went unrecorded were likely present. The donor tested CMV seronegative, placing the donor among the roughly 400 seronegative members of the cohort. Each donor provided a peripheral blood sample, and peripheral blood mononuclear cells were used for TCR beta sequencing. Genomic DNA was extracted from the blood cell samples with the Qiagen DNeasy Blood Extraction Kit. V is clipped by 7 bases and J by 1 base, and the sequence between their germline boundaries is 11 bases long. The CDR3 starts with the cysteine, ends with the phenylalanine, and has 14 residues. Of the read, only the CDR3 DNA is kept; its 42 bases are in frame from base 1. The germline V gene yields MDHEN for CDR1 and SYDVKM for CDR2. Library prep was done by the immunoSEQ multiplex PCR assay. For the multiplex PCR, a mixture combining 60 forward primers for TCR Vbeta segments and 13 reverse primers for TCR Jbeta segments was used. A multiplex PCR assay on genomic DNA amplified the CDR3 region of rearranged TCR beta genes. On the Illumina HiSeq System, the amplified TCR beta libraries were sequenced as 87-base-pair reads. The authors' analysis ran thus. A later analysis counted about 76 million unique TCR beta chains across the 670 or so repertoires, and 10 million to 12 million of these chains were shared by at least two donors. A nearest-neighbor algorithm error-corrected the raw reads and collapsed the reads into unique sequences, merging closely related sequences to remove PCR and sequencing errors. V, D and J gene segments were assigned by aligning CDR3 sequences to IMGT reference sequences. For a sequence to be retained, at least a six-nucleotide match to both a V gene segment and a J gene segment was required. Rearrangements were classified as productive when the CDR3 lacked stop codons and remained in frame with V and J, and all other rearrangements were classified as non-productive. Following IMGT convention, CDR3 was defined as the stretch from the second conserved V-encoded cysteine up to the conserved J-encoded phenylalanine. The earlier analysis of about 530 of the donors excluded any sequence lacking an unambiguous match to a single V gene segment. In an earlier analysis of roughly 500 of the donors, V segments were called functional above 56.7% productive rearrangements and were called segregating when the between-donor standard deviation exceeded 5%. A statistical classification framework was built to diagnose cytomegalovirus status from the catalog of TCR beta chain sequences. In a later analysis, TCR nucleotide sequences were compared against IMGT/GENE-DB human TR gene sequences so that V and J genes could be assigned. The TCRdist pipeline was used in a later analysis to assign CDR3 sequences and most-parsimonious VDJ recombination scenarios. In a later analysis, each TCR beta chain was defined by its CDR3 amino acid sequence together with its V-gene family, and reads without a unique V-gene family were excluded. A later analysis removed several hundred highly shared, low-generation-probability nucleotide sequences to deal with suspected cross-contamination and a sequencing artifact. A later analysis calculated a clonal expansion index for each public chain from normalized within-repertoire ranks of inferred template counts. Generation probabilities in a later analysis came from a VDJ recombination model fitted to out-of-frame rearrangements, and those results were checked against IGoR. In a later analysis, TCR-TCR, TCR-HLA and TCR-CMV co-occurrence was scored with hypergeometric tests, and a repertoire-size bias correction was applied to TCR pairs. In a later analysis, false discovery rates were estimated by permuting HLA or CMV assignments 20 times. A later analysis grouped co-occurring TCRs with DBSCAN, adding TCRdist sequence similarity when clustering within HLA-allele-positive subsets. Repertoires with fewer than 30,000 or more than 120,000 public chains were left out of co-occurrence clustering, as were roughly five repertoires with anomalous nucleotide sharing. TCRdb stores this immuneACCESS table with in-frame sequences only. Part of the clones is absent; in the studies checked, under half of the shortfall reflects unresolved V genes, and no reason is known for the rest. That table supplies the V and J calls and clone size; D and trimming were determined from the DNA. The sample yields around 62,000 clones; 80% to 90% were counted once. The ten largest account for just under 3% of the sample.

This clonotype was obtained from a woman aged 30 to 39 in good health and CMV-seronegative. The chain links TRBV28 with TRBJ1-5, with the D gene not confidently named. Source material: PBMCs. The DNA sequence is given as TGTGCCAGCAATTATCCCGGGAGCAATCAGCCCCAGCATTTT. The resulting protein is CASNYPGSNQPQHF.